This T cell receptor beta chain is from a study of early T cells in non-severe SARS-CoV-2 infection. Overall study: It was bulk RNA from unsorted whole blood that was sequenced, and the chains were unpaired.

This clonotype was recorded at least ten times. The CDR3 extends over 15 amino acids. Per germline, CDR1 SGHDN and CDR2 FVKESK. The ends were cut back, 5 bases at V and 7 bases at J, with 17 bases in the middle. Each single cDNA molecule received a unique molecular identifier. Each CDR3 protein gets one entry after TCRdb re-called the 5' RACE reads with MiXCR. The table has over 25,000 distinct CDR3 sequences, approximately 6% seen once. The sequenced sample consisted of whole blood. The sequence was obtained from an adult who was a healthcare worker with PCR-confirmed SARS-CoV-2 infection or an uninfected control (not recorded which). The chain employs TRBV14 and TRBJ2-2; weak D call: TRBD2 (6 bases). CDR3 sequence reads: CASSGGTLWGGELFF. Written as DNA, the CDR3 is TGTGCCAGCAGCGGCGGGACCCTATGGGGCGGGGAGCTGTTTTTT.